This TCR beta chain was obtained from a study of CD8+CD57+ T cells in acquired aplastic anemia. Study-wide results and limits: Patients versus controls showed no significant CD8+ Simpson's diversity difference. It was found that almost 30 CD8+ CDR3 sequences were shared between patients and controls.

Points on this clonotype: Its antigen is not known.

Genomic DNA constituted the template upon which TCR beta VDJ and CDR3 profiling was performed. TCRdb used MiXCR to reprocess the reads, holding one entry per CDR3 protein. The sample contains 300,000 or so distinct CDR3 sequences, about 56% of which appear only once. J lost 2 bases, V lost 4 bases, and 5 bases had no gene match. CDR3 length equals 16 residues. Germline CDR1 reads LNHNV; CDR2 reads YYDKDF (reference sequence). Sequences were obtained from sorted CD4+, CD8+, or CD8+CD57+ T cells (not recorded which) from PBMCs. The sequence came from a human donor with severe aplastic anemia or a healthy control (not recorded which). The rearrangement joins TRBV15 to TRBJ2-6; 7 bases are shared with TRBD1. This chain's CDR3 is CATSIRQGTGANVLTF. CDR3 DNA sequence: TGTGCCACCAGCATTAGACAGGGAACTGGGGCCAACGTCCTGACTTTC.